The clone carrying this T cell receptor (beta chain) was counted a few times. The antigen remains unidentified. This sample was included in a study of blood T cells in healthy people across ages. Study-level results: Donors of long life had a larger count of naive CD4+ cells and greater diversity than aged donors. Strong correlation existed between TCR beta diversity and naive T cell percentage.

A minimum of 6 micrograms of total RNA was extracted per sample. The CDR3 loop spans 12 amino acids. Deletions cut 6 bases from V and 4 bases from J, with 9 bases between. The use of a sample-barcoded 5' primer and a J-beta primer mix characterized a second PCR of about 7 to 12 cycles. TCRdb redid the calling of the 5' RACE reads with MiXCR, one entry per CDR3 protein. The sample consists of approximately 810,000 distinct CDR3 sequences, around 28% of them appearing once. Sequencing input: blood. The chain employs TRBV12-3 or TRBV12-4 and TRBJ1-1, with D unclear. The sequence came from a woman aged 80 or over in good health. The CDR3 DNA is TGTGCCAGCAGCCGAGAGGCCACTGAAGCTTTCTTT. Translating it yields CASSREATEAFF.